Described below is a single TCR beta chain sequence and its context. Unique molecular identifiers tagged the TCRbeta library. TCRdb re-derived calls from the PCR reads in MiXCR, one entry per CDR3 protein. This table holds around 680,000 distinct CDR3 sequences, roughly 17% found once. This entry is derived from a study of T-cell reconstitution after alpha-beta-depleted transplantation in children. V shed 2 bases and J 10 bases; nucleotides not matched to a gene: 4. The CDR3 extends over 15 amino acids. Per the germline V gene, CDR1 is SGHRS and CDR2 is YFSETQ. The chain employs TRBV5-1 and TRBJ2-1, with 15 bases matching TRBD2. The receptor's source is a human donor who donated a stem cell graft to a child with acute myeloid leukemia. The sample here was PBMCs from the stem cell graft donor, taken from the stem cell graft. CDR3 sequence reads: CASSFGTSGGKEQFF. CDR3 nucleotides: TGCGCCAGCAGCTTCGGGACTAGCGGGGGGAAAGAGCAGTTCTTC.